The text below deals with one T cell receptor (beta chain). This clonotype has just one count. Its antigen has not been determined. Per-nucleotide qualities are absent, and no much larger clonotype sits a single base away. One read provides weak support. These data originate in a study of blood T cells in healthy people across ages (dated by TCRdb to the mid-2010s). As for the study more broadly: Template switching captured roughly one uniquely barcoded TCR beta cDNA molecule per two T cells in model experiments. To avoid experimental bias, donors of different ages were spread randomly across the sequencing lanes. For two donors (one aged 18 to 30 and one aged 80 or older), the study analyzed two additional independent replicas of 1 million unique cDNA reads from the same blood draw. Donors were grouped into four age groups: young (average 16 years), middle-aged (39), aged (62) and long-lived (approximately 82). Using deep sequencing normalized with unique cDNA molecular identifiers, the study measured how TCR beta repertoire diversity changes with age.

Overall study results and their limits: Compared with the aged group, the long-lived group had more naive CD4+ T cells, fewer expanded clones and increased TCR diversity, a pattern suggesting age selection. Because the CMV infection status of the donors was unknown, age-related changes in expanded clonotypes may potentially have been confounded. As age increased, observed TCR beta diversity per million T cells dropped in a roughly linear way, and a significant reduction was already evident by age around 41. Bulk unsorted PBMC profiling prevented conclusive comparison of naive and antigen-experienced compartments. Estimates of total diversity from one million sequenced T cells were regarded as lower bounds and underestimates. There was a strong correlation between observed TCR beta diversity and the percentage of naive T cells measured by flow cytometry.

The roughly 38 donors, aged roughly 6 to 90 years, were systemically healthy Caucasian individuals from Russia. Approximately 9.3 milliliters of peripheral blood were collected from each donor into EDTA-treated Vacutainer tubes. PBMCs were isolated by Ficoll-Paque density-gradient centrifugation, with at least 6 million obtained per sample. Trizol reagent was used to extract total RNA from PBMCs, with at least 6 micrograms per sample. The percentages of naive CD45RAhigh/CD27high T cells were determined by flow cytometry on a PBMC aliquot from every donor. The CDR3 holds 13 amino acids from the cysteine to the phenylalanine. Only the CDR3 part of the read is kept: 39 bases, read in frame from the first base. Based on the germline V gene, the CDR1 and CDR2 sequences are SGHRS and YFSETQ. The V and J ends are trimmed by 0 bases and 5 bases, leaving 9 bases between them. The method was 5' RACE. The sequencer was an Illumina HiSeq 2500. A second PCR of roughly 7 to 12 cycles was run with a J-beta primer mix and a sample-barcoded 5' primer. A template-switch 5' adaptor carrying 12 random nucleotides introduced a unique molecular identifier onto each TCR beta cDNA molecule. Each sample yielded at least 3 million CDR3-containing paired-end reads. First-strand cDNA synthesis was performed from all RNA using the Mint cDNA synthesis kit, with priming by a TRBC-specific oligonucleotide. All cDNA was treated with uracil-DNA glycosylase and then went through a first 18-cycle PCR with the universal primers M1SS and BC2_uni_R. Per the authors' processing: Each sample was normalized by randomly selecting 1 million high-quality reads, each carrying a distinct molecular identifier. Instead of being binned into consensus sequences, reads with shared molecular identifiers were discarded. MiTCR, set to a Q25 quality threshold and the strictest error-elimination algorithm, was used for CDR3 identification, clonotype clustering and error correction. A nonparametric unseen species model with Euler transformation was used to estimate a lower bound on total TCR beta diversity. TCRdb reprocessed the public reads (quality trimming at Q25 with fastp, clone calling with MiXCR) and kept in-frame beta chains. Here each entry gathers all rows of one CDR3 protein and keeps the most common genes and DNA. TCRdb, not the authors, supplied the V and J calls. In this sample the table shows 1.5 million to 2 million distinct CDR3 sequences, roughly 30% of which occur a single time. Together, the top ten hold 7.7% of the sample.

Sequences were obtained from blood. This chain joins TRBV5-1 to TRBJ2-7, with the D gene not confidently named. This clonotype originated in a woman in her thirties in good health. The nucleotides are TGCGCCAGCAGCTTGGGTTCAGTGGACGAGCAGTACTTC. This yields the protein CASSLGSVDEQYF. When the CDR3 is completed using the reference TRBV5-1 and TRBJ2-7 genes on either side, the full variable domain is KAGVTQTPRYLIKTRGQQVTLSCSPISGHRSVSWYQQTPGQGLQFLFEYFSETQRNKGNFPGRFSGRQFSNSRSEMNVSTLELGDSALYLCASSLGSVDEQYFGPGTRLTVT.